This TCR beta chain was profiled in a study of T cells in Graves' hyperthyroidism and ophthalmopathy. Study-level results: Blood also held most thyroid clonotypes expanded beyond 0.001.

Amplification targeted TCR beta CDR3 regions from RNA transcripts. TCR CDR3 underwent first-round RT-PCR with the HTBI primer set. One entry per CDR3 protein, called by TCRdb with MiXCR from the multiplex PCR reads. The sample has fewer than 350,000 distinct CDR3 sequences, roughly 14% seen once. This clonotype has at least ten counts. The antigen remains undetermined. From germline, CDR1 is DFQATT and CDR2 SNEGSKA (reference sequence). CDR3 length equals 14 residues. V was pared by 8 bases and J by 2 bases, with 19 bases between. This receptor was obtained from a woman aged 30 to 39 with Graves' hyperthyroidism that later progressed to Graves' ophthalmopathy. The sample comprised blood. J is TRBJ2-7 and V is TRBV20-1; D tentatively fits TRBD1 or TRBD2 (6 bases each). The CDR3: CSTAGRGGTYEQYF. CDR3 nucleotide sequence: TGCAGTACTGCCGGCAGGGGCGGGACCTACGAGCAGTACTTC.